These 24 T cell receptor beta chains came from one sample sequenced in a study of blood T cell repertoires in COVID-19. Sequencing was performed with immunoSEQ multiplex PCR; in TCRdb, only in-frame clones are kept and a portion is missing. The table has about 94,000 clones, around 81% seen once. Specimen: peripheral blood. All receptors come from a man in his 60s with acute or convalescent COVID-19.

The CDR3 here is CSVTGYTF. The DNA of the CDR3 is TGCAGCGTTACAGGCTACACCTTC. The V gene is TRBV29-1, the J gene TRBJ1-2; D is ambiguous. With 5 bases removed from V and 8 bases from J, the gap between germline ends came to 3 bases. CDR3 length: 8 amino acids. Germline CDR1 is SQVTM and CDR2 is ANQGSEA. The whole variable domain, remainder taken from reference TRBV29-1 and TRBJ1-2, is SAVISQKPSRDICQRGTSLTIQCQVDSQVTMMFWYRQQPGQSLTLIATANQGSEATYESGFVIDKFPISRPNLTFSTLTVSNMSPEDSSIYLCSVTGYTFGSGTRLTVV.

The J gene is TRBJ1-4, the V gene TRBV4-3; D is undetermined. V was trimmed by 0 bases and J by 0 bases, leaving 8 bases between them. The germline CDR1 and CDR2 sequences are LGHNA and YSLEER. This CDR3 is built from 16 residues. The CDR3 region is CASSQDRVTTNEKLFF. CDR3 sequence (DNA): TGCGCCAGCAGCCAAGATCGAGTTACAACTAATGAAAAACTGTTTTTT.

J is TRBJ2-7 and V is TRBV5-5; D is perhaps TRBD2 (5 bases). V was pared by 0 bases and J by 7 bases, with 11 bases between. The CDR3 has 13 amino acids. CDR1 SGHKS and CDR2 YYEKEE come from the germline V gene (reference sequence). In DNA, the CDR3 is TGTGCCAGCAGCTTGGGAGCGGTCGGGGAGCAGTACTTC. It translates to CASSLGAVGEQYF.

V is TRBV11-2 and J is TRBJ2-7; 9 positions agree with TRBD1. The CDR3 covers 14 residues. In germline, CDR1 is SGHAT, CDR2 FQNNGV. J gave up 2 bases and V 4 bases, and 3 bases lay outside the gene matches. CDR3 sequence: CASSYWDRAYEQYF. The DNA for the CDR3 is TGTGCCAGCAGCTACTGGGACAGGGCCTACGAGCAGTACTTC.

V is TRBV24-1 and J is TRBJ2-5; D is possibly TRBD1 (5 bases). Trimming removed 8 bases from V and 2 bases from J, with 11 bases in between. Germline V gene data show CDR1 as KGHDR and CDR2 as SFDVKD. CDR3 size: 13 residues. CDR3 sequence: CATMETEQETQYF. The CDR3 region has the DNA TGTGCCACCATGGAGACAGAGCAAGAGACCCAGTACTTC.

This clone came up a few times. The chain links TRBV27 to TRBJ1-2; a weak D match, TRBD1 (5 bases). This CDR3 has 13 residues. The germline gives CDR1 MNHEY, CDR2 SMNVEV (reference sequence). V lost 3 bases and J lost 2, with 7 bases in between. CDR3 in amino acids: CASSFDRNYGYTF. CDR3 in DNA: TGTGCCAGCAGTTTCGACAGAAACTATGGCTACACCTTC.

The chain has TRBV5-1 and TRBJ2-1; 8 nucleotides match TRBD1. This CDR3 is built from 14 residues. Germline V gene data show CDR1 as SGHRS and CDR2 as YFSETQ. With V trimmed by 4 bases and J by 8 bases, 8 bases remained unmatched. The CDR3 protein is CASSLGQGLDEQFF. DNA for the CDR3: TGCGCCAGCAGCCTCGGACAGGGTCTAGATGAGCAGTTCTTC.

The V call is TRBV18, the J call TRBJ2-1, with D possibly being TRBD1 (5 bases). The V end lost 1 base, the J end lost 0 bases, and 13 bases lay between the germline ends. There are 17 residues in the CDR3. The V gene's germline CDR1 is KGHSH and CDR2 LQKENI. The CDR3 is CASSPRRGMGSYNEQFF. The CDR3 nucleotides are TGTGCCAGCTCACCACGAAGGGGTATGGGCTCCTACAATGAGCAGTTCTTC.

This clone was seen only once. The chain links TRBV19 to TRBJ2-7, with TRBD1 matching over 8 bases. The CDR3 is made up of 15 amino acids. Germline-derived CDR1 and CDR2 are LNHDA and SQIVND (reference sequence). After removal of 5 bases from V and 0 bases from J, the junction contained 6 bases not matched to a gene. The chain's CDR3 is CASSSQGGRSYEQYF. CDR3 sequence (DNA): TGTGCCAGTAGTTCACAGGGGGGACGCTCCTACGAGCAGTACTTC.

The J gene is TRBJ2-1, the V gene TRBV10-3; D perhaps matches TRBD2 (6 bases). In germline, CDR1 is ENHRY, CDR2 SYGVKD. V lost 0 bases and J lost 0, with 12 bases in between. The CDR3 has 17 residues. CDR3 DNA: TGTGCCATCAGTGAGTCGGCGGGACGAAGCTCCTACAATGAGCAGTTCTTC. Amino acid sequence: CAISESAGRSSYNEQFF.

For the CDR3, the DNA is TGTGCCAGTAGTCCCTGGACAGGTGGAATGGACACTGAAGCTTTCTTT. This translates into CASSPWTGGMDTEAFF. V gene TRBV19 combines with J gene TRBJ1-1, with 7 nucleotides matching TRBD1. CDR1 and CDR2 (germline): LNHDA, SQIVND (reference sequence). Unmatched junction bases numbered 12, after V lost 5 bases and J lost 3 bases. There are 16 residues in the CDR3.

This clone was observed a handful of times. The chain uses TRBV5-1 and TRBJ1-2; TRBD1 matches at 9 bases. With V trimmed by 3 bases and J by 8 bases, 20 bases remained unmatched. Germline CDR1 is SGHRS and CDR2 is YFSETQ. The CDR3 has 18 amino acids. The CDR3 DNA is TGCGCCAGCAGCTCCAACCCCCCGGGACAGGGTCGAGTTGGGGGCTACACCTTC. Residues: CASSSNPPGQGRVGGYTF.

This clone was counted once. V usage is TRBV4-1 and J usage is TRBJ1-1, with a weak D call TRBD1 (5 bases). Trimming left V 1 base short and J 12 bases short, with 9 bases between. This CDR3 spans 11 amino acids. Germline lookup yields CDR1 MGHRA and CDR2 YSYEKL. This chain's CDR3 is CASSQGGETFF. The CDR3 nucleotides are TGCGCCAGCAGCCAAGGGGGGGAGACTTTCTTT.

Points on this clone: The junction departs from the called germline gene at one end, perhaps through a read error. The rearrangement links TRBV2 to TRBJ2-1, with D possibly matching TRBD2 (5 bases). This CDR3 contains 12 residues. Germline CDR1 is SNHLY and CDR2 is FYNNEI. This CDR3 reads CASMASYYEQFF. CDR3 DNA sequence: TGTGCCAGCATGGCTAGCTACTATGAGCAGTTCTTC.

This clone has only one observation. The gene calls are TRBV2 and TRBJ2-1, with TRBD2 as a possible D gene (6 bases). CDR1 and CDR2 from the germline V gene are SNHLY and FYNNEI. The CDR3 spans 14 residues. Trimming took off 6 bases at V and 2 bases at J, with 11 bases between the two ends. In DNA, the CDR3 is TGTGCCAGCAGCGCTAGCGTAACCTACAATGAGCAGTTCTTC. Residues: CASSASVTYNEQFF.

Here the CDR3 DNA reads TGTGCCAGCAGCTTAGGTGGCAGGGACAATGAGCAGTTCTTC. This sequence encodes CASSLGGRDNEQFF. The genes are TRBV7-9 and TRBJ2-1; D perhaps matches TRBD1 (5 bases). This CDR3 comprises 14 residues. Germline CDR1 is SEHNR and CDR2 is FQNEAQ (reference sequence). With 1 base removed from V and 5 bases from J, the gap between germline ends came to 9 bases.

The sample holds a few counts of this clone. This chain connects TRBV7-6 to TRBJ2-1, with TRBD1 matching over 9 bases. This CDR3 spans 14 amino acids. Germline V lookup: CDR1 SGHVS, CDR2 FNYEAQ. V lost 5 bases, J lost 10 bases, and 9 bases stayed unmatched. CDR3 region: CASSPGTGTAEQFF. The CDR3, as DNA: TGTGCCAGCAGCCCCGGGACAGGGACGGCCGAGCAGTTCTTC.

The gene calls are TRBV6-1 and TRBJ2-7; TRBD1 might be the D (5 bases). This CDR3 comprises 11 residues. Trimming removed 3 bases from V and 7 bases from J, with 7 bases in between. From germline, CDR1 is MNHNS and CDR2 SASEGT. In DNA form, the CDR3 reads TGTGCCAGCAGTGAGTGGACAGAGCAGTACTTC. Protein sequence: CASSEWTEQYF.

The chain employs TRBV5-6 and TRBJ2-1; 9 bases line up with TRBD1. The J segment lost 2 bases and the V segment lost 3 bases, leaving 6 bases of the junction unmatched. Per germline, CDR1 SGHDT and CDR2 YYEEEE. CDR3 length: 16 residues. The CDR3 DNA reads TGTGCCAGCAGCTCCAAAACAGGGGGCGCCTACAATGAGCAGTTCTTC. This codes for CASSSKTGGAYNEQFF.

The chain carries TRBV24-1 and TRBJ2-5; D unresolved. The length of the CDR3 is 14 residues. The germline gives CDR1 KGHDR, CDR2 SFDVKD. The V gene lost 1 base and the J gene lost 3 bases, with 8 bases spanning the gap. For the CDR3, the DNA is TGTGCCACCAGTGATTTAGCAGAGGAAGAGACCCAGTACTTC. This encodes CATSDLAEEETQYF.

This sequence joins TRBV6-5 and TRBJ2-7; TRBD1 matches at 9 bases. The germline V gene has CDR1 MNHEY and CDR2 SVGAGI. Trimming took 2 bases from V and 7 from J; bases not matched to a gene: 6. The CDR3 sequence is 14 residues long. DNA for the CDR3: TGTGCCAGCAGTTACGGGACAGGGATAGGGGAGCAGTACTTC. Amino acid sequence: CASSYGTGIGEQYF.

This chain joins TRBV25-1 and TRBJ2-6; possible D gene TRBD1, 6 bases. Per the germline V gene, CDR1 is MGHDK and CDR2 is SYGVNS. V lost 5 bases and J 0 bases, leaving 11 bases between the germline ends. The CDR3 runs to 16 residues. For the CDR3, the DNA is TGTGCCAGCAGTCGACAGGTCTCCTCTGGGGCCAACGTCCTGACTTTC. This translates into CASSRQVSSGANVLTF.

The chain employs TRBV29-1 and TRBJ2-7, with 8 bases aligning to TRBD1. The CDR3 consists of 13 residues. The germline gives CDR1 SQVTM, CDR2 ANQGSEA. V shed 4 bases, J shed 2 bases, and the junction held 4 bases outside the gene matches. DNA of the CDR3: TGCAGCGTTGTTAGGGACAGGCCCTACGAGCAGTACTTC. Its translation is CSVVRDRPYEQYF.

The chain couples TRBV6-1 to TRBJ1-6; D gene ambiguous. The CDR3 has 13 amino acids. V lost 0 bases, J lost 7 bases, and 4 bases lay in between. CDR1 and CDR2 from the germline V gene are MNHNS and SASEGT. In nucleotides, the CDR3 is TGTGCCAGCAGTGAAGCGCAGAATTCACCCCTCCACTTT. This gives the protein CASSEAQNSPLHF.